This T cell receptor beta chain derives from a study of blood T cell repertoires in COVID-19. CDR3 length equals 13 residues. Per germline, CDR1 SNHLY and CDR2 FYNNEI. Germline trimming cut 3 bases from V and 6 bases from J; bases unmatched to any gene: 3. Enrollment of patients from Seattle took place during active infection, with longitudinal follow-up. The table came from immunoSEQ multiplex PCR; TCRdb's copy has only in-frame clones and leaves some out. The sample records about 68,000 clones, roughly 87% being singletons. The source of this sequence is a middle-aged man with COVID-19, enrolled during active disease. Sequences were obtained from peripheral blood. V usage is TRBV2 and J usage is TRBJ2-5, with TRBD1 identical over 8 bases. CDR3 loop: CASSDLRGQTQYF. In DNA, the CDR3 is TGTGCCAGCAGTGACCTCAGGGGGCAGACCCAGTACTTC.